This TCR beta chain came from a study of T cells after yellow fever vaccination. The study, taken as a whole, reports: It was a small share of clonotypes that appeared in both CD4 and CD8 compartments.

In TCRdb, the 5' RACE reads were re-called with MiXCR into one record per CDR3 protein. The table records some 500,000 distinct CDR3 sequences, approximately 12% of them present only once. This clonotype was recorded a few times. The antigen remains unidentified. The receptor's source is a man aged 30 to 39 who received the YFV17D yellow fever vaccine. The sample consisted of PBMCs, taken on the day of the yellow fever booster vaccination.

The CDR3: CASSPGAGATNEKLFF. CDR3 nucleotides: TGCGCCAGCAGCCCAGGGGCGGGAGCAACTAATGAAAAACTGTTTTTT. This chain links TRBV5-1 with TRBJ1-4; TRBD1 might be the D (6 bases). V was pared by 4 bases and J by 0 bases, with 13 bases between. This CDR3 region has 16 residues. CDR1 is SGHRS, CDR2 YFSETQ, per germline. The full variable domain, rest sourced from reference TRBV5-1 and TRBJ1-4, is KAGVTQTPRYLIKTRGQQVTLSCSPISGHRSVSWYQQTPGQGLQFLFEYFSETQRNKGNFPGRFSGRQFSNSRSEMNVSTLELGDSALYLCASSPGAGATNEKLFFGSGTQLSVL.